These 18 T cell receptor beta chains were sequenced from one sample in a study of blood T cell repertoires in COVID-19. Assay: immunoSEQ multiplex PCR; the TCRdb copy retains only in-frame clones and omits some. The sample holds about 310,000 clones; 87% are singletons and the top ten take 7.8%. The source material was peripheral blood. These receptors originate from a woman aged 45-65 years who had recovered from COVID-19.

This chain links TRBV24-1 with TRBJ1-2, with D unresolved. CDR1 and CDR2 (germline): KGHDR, SFDVKD. The CDR3 length is 12 residues. The ends were cut back, 9 bases at V and 8 bases at J, with 15 bases in the middle. In DNA, the CDR3 is TGTGCCACCTACTCCCGGGAGATGGGCTACACCTTC. This gives the protein CATYSREMGYTF.

This clone has only a few counts. The chain joins TRBV29-1 to TRBJ1-1; 7 bases line up with TRBD1. The CDR3 covers 13 residues. Per germline, CDR1 SQVTM and CDR2 ANQGSEA. V lost 5 bases to trimming and J lost 1 base; unmatched junction nucleotides: 4. For the CDR3, the DNA is TGCAGCGTTAGACAGGGCGGGAACACTGAAGCTTTCTTT. This sequence encodes CSVRQGGNTEAFF.

The V gene is TRBV29-1, the J gene TRBJ2-3; D possibly corresponds to TRBD2 (6 bases). Germline loops: CDR1 SQVTM, CDR2 ANQGSEA. Trimming shortened V by 6 bases and J by 2 bases, and 15 bases separated the two germline ends. CDR3 size: 14 residues. DNA for the CDR3: TGCAGCGTGGACCACGGGGGTCTCACAGATACGCAGTATTTT. It is translated as CSVDHGGLTDTQYF.

The rearrangement uses TRBV9 and TRBJ1-3; TRBD1 is a possible D gene (6 bases). This CDR3 has 15 amino acids. The V and J ends lost 5 bases and 3 bases respectively, with 15 bases between them. Germline V CDR1 and CDR2: SGDLS, YYNGEE. The CDR3 DNA reads TGTGCCAGCAGTTTACAGGGATCGGTTGGAAACACCATATATTTT. Protein: CASSLQGSVGNTIYF.

V gene TRBV5-8 combines with J gene TRBJ1-5; weak D call: TRBD1 (5 bases). CDR1 and CDR2 (germline): SGHTS, YDEGEE. V was trimmed by 4 bases and J by 5 bases, leaving 10 bases between them. CDR3 length: 13 amino acids. The CDR3 DNA sequence: TGTGCCAGCAGCGAAACCAGGGATCAGCCCCAGCATTTT. This translates into CASSETRDQPQHF.

As regards this clone: This sample also contains other DNA sequences that code for the same CDR3. The rearrangement links TRBV29-1 to TRBJ2-1; 8 bases line up with TRBD2. The V gene end was trimmed by 0 bases and the J gene end by 6 bases; junction bases not matched to a gene: 4. Per the germline V gene, CDR1 is SQVTM and CDR2 is ANQGSEA. CDR3 length: 14 residues. CDR3 residues: CSVEDPGLGNEQFF. CDR3 bases: TGCAGCGTTGAAGATCCGGGACTAGGCAATGAGCAGTTCTTC.

The count of this clone is one. The genes are TRBV18 and TRBJ2-3, with 7 bases that match TRBD2. The CDR3 is 15 amino acids. Germline V gene sequence: CDR1 KGHSH, CDR2 LQKENI. V trimming: 4 bases; J trimming: 1 base; junction bases outside the gene matches: 5. CDR3 loop: CASSLSGVGTDTQYF. The CDR3 bases are TGTGCCAGCTCACTGAGCGGGGTGGGCACAGATACGCAGTATTTT.

The V call is TRBV6-6, the J call TRBJ2-3; D gene ambiguous. The CDR3 spans 15 residues. The germline V and J ends were trimmed by 2 bases and 4 bases, with 13 bases remaining between them. CDR1 MNHNY and CDR2 SVGAGI come from the germline V gene (reference sequence). The CDR3 protein is CASSYRVYSADTQYF. Written as DNA, the CDR3 is TGTGCCAGCAGTTACCGGGTCTATTCGGCAGATACGCAGTATTTT.

V gene TRBV11-2 combines with J gene TRBJ1-2; perhaps TRBD1 as D (5 bases). Germline lookup yields CDR1 SGHAT and CDR2 FQNNGV. The V and J ends lost 6 bases and 5 bases respectively, with 19 bases between them. The CDR3 is made up of 15 amino acids. CDR3 sequence reads: CASSSIGDMGYGYTF. The CDR3 bases are TGTGCCAGCAGTTCAATAGGGGATATGGGGTATGGCTACACCTTC. Based on the CDR3 plus reference TRBV11-2 and TRBJ1-2, the full variable domain is EAGVAQSPRYKIIEKRQSVAFWCNPISGHATLYWYQQILGQGPKLLIQFQNNGVVDDSQLPKDRFSAERLKGVDSTLKIQPAKLEDSAVYLCASSSIGDMGYGYTFGSGTRLTVV.

The rearrangement uses TRBV3-1 (or the pseudogene TRBV3-2) and TRBJ2-2; possibly TRBD2 for D (6 bases). V lost 0 bases and J 7 bases, leaving 9 bases between the germline ends. Germline CDR1 LGHDT, CDR2 YNNKEL (reference sequence). This CDR3 region has 14 residues. The CDR3 region is CASSQDLGGGELFF. The DNA for the CDR3 is TGTGCCAGCAGCCAAGATCTGGGAGGCGGGGAGCTGTTTTTT.

This chain links TRBV4-1 with TRBJ1-5; 7 bases align to TRBD1. Germline assignment: CDR1 MGHRA and CDR2 YSYEKL. V lost 6 bases and J lost 3; bases outside the gene matches: 8. The CDR3 covers 15 residues. The CDR3, as DNA: TGCGCCAGCAGTACACAGGGGTTGGTCAATCAGCCCCAGCATTTT. It encodes CASSTQGLVNQPQHF.

The V gene is TRBV7-3, the J gene TRBJ2-1; tentatively, D is TRBD1 (6 bases). Trimming shortened V by 5 bases and J by 6 bases, and 8 bases separated the two germline ends. Germline-derived CDR1 and CDR2 are SGHTA and FQGTGA. The CDR3 has 12 residues. CDR3 sequence (DNA): TGTGCCAGCAGCACGGACAGCAATGAGCAGTTCTTC. Its translation: CASSTDSNEQFF. The variable domain in full, with the rest retrieved from reference TRBV7-3 and TRBJ2-1, is GAGVSQTPSNKVTEKGKYVELRCDPISGHTALYWYRQSLGQGPEFLIYFQGTGAADDSGLPNDRFFAVRPEGSVSTLKIQRTERGDSAVYLCASSTDSNEQFFGPGTRLTVL.

The chain is built from TRBV11-1 and TRBJ2-5; the D gene is possibly TRBD1 (5 bases). This CDR3 has 13 residues. The ends were cut back, 4 bases at V and 3 bases at J, with 9 bases in the middle. Germline V gene lookup returns CDR1 SGHAT and CDR2 FQDESV (reference sequence). CDR3 in amino acids: CASSSNRKETQYF. Here the CDR3 DNA reads TGTGCCAGCAGCTCGAACAGGAAAGAGACCCAGTACTTC.

In its sample, this clone was seen a few times. The chain has TRBV16 and TRBJ2-1; tentative D call: TRBD2 (6 bases). The germline CDR1 and CDR2 sequences are KGHSY and FQNENV. The germline V and J ends were trimmed by 4 bases and 8 bases, with 15 bases remaining between them. This CDR3 has 14 amino acids. In DNA, the CDR3 is TGTGCCAGCAGCCGCGACCTAGCGAGGTATGAGCAGTTCTTC. Its translation: CASSRDLARYEQFF.

V is TRBV10-3 and J is TRBJ2-3; 13 nucleotides align to TRBD2. The germline V gene encodes CDR1 ENHRY and CDR2 SYGVKD. V shed 8 bases and J 2 bases; nucleotides not matched to a gene: 7. This CDR3 region has 16 residues. The CDR3 is CAIGGLAGAHTDTQYF. DNA of the CDR3: TGTGCCATCGGCGGACTAGCGGGGGCGCACACAGATACGCAGTATTTT.

A single count supports this clone. The V and J genes are TRBV4-3 and TRBJ1-2; a possible D gene is TRBD1 (6 bases). CDR3 length: 14 residues. Germline V lookup: CDR1 LGHNA, CDR2 YSLEER. V was clipped by 4 bases and J by 4 bases, with 13 bases between them. DNA for the CDR3: TGCGCCAGCAGCCCGAATCGAGGGGGCTATGGCTACACCTTC. It codes for CASSPNRGGYGYTF.

This clone was counted a single time. The J gene is TRBJ2-3, the V gene TRBV29-1; 12 bases are shared with TRBD2. V gave up 4 bases and J gave up 5 bases; unmatched junction bases: 4. The CDR3 is 14 residues long. The germline V gene has CDR1 SQVTM and CDR2 ANQGSEA. The CDR3 sequence is CSVGTSGIIDTQYF. CDR3 nucleotides: TGCAGCGTTGGGACTAGCGGGATAATAGATACGCAGTATTTT.

This rearrangement joins TRBV6-5 to TRBJ1-2; D is undetermined. The CDR3 covers 13 residues. Germline V lookup: CDR1 MNHEY, CDR2 SVGAGI. V lost 2 bases to trimming and J lost 6 bases, with 10 bases between them. The CDR3 is CASSYNGLDGYTF. CDR3 nucleotides: TGTGCCAGCAGTTACAACGGGTTGGATGGCTACACCTTC.